This record covers a single T cell receptor beta chain. These data come from a study of vaccination and CD4 T cells after COVID-19. This sample's time point: late sampling 161 to 241 days after vaccination in a few convalescent patients. Between the trimmed V and J ends, which lost 3 bases and 2 bases, there was a span of 8 bases. This CDR3 region has 14 residues. Germline CDR1 SNHLY, CDR2 FYNNEI. TCRdb reanalysed the PCR reads using MiXCR and keeps one entry per CDR3 protein. The data show tens of thousands of distinct CDR3 sequences, with approximately 49% seen just once and roughly 5% held by the top ten.

The receptor's source is a human donor who had recovered from COVID-19. The sequenced sample was CD4+ T cells from blood, obtained about 7 months after SARS-CoV-2 vaccination. V and J are TRBV2 and TRBJ2-1, with D maybe TRBD2 (6 bases). As DNA, the CDR3 is TGTGCCAGCAGTGAGGCTAGCGCCTACAATGAGCAGTTCTTC. It translates to CASSEASAYNEQFF.